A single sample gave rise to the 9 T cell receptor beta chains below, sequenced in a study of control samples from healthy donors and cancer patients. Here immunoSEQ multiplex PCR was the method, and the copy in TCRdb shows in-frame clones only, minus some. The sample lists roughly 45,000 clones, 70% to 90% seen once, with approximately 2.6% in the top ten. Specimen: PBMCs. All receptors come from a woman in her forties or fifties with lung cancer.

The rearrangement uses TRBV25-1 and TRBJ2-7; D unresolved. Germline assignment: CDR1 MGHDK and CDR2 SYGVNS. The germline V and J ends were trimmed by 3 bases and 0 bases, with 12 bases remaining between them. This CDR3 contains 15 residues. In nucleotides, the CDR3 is TGTGCCAGCAGTGATGTTCGTTCAAGCTCCTACGAGCAGTACTTC. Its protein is CASSDVRSSSYEQYF.

Here the CDR3 DNA reads TGTGCCAGCAGTGACCAGGCGACAGGAGTCAATGAAGCTTTCTTT. Residues: CASSDQATGVNEAFF. The chain uses TRBV2 and TRBJ1-1, with D possibly being TRBD1 (6 bases). Trimming stripped 3 bases from V and 7 bases from J, with 18 bases between. Germline lookup yields CDR1 SNHLY and CDR2 FYNNEI. The CDR3 extends over 15 amino acids.

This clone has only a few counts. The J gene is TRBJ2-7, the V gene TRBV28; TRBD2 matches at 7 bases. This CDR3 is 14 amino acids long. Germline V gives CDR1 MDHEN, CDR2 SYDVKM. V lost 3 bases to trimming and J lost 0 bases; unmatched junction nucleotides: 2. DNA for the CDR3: TGTGCCAGCAGTTTTGGCGGGAGCTCCTACGAGCAGTACTTC. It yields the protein CASSFGGSSYEQYF.

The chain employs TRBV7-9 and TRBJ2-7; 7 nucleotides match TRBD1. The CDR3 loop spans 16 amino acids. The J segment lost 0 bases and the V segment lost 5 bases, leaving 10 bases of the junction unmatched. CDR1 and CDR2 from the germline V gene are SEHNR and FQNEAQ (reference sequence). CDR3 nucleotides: TGTGCCAGCAGCACCCGACAGGGTAGGAGCTCCTACGAGCAGTACTTC. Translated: CASSTRQGRSSYEQYF.

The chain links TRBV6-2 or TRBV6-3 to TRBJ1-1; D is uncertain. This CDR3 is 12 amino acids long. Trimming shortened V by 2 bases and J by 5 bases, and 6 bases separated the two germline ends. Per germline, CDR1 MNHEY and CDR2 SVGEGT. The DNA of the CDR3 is TGTGCCAGCAGTTACCTGGGTACTGAAGCTTTCTTT. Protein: CASSYLGTEAFF.

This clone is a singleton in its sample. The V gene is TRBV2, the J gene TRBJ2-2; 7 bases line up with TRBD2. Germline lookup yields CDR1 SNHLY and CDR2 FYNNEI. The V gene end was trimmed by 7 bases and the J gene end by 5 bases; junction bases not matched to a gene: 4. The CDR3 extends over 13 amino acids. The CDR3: CASTGRGTGELFF. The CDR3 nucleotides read TGTGCCAGCACAGGGAGGGGAACCGGGGAGCTGTTTTTT. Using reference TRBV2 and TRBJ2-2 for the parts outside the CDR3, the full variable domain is EPEVTQTPSHQVTQMGQEVILRCVPISNHLYFYWYRQILGQKVEFLVSFYNNEISEKSEIFDDQFSVERPDGSNFTLKIRSTKLEDSAMYFCASTGRGTGELFFGEGSRLTVL.

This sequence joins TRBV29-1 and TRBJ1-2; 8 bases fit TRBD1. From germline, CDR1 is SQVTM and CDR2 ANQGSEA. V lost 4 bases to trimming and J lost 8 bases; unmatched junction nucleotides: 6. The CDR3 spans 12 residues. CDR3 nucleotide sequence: TGCAGCGTTGGATCAGGGGGCGAAGGCTACACCTTC. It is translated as CSVGSGGEGYTF.

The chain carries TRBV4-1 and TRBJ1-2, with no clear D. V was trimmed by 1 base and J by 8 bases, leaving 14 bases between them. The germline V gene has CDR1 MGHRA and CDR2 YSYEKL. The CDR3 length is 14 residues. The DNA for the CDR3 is TGCGCCAGCAGCCAAGCGGGGTTTATGCAGGGCTACACCTTC. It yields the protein CASSQAGFMQGYTF.

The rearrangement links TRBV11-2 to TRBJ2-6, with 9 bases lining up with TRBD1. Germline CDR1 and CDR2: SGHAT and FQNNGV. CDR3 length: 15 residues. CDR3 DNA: TGTGGGACCGGGACAGGGAACTCTGGGGCCAACGTCCTGACTTTC. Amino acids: CGTGTGNSGANVLTF.